These 23 T cell receptor beta chains were sequenced from one sample in a study of CD8+CD57+ T cells in acquired aplastic anemia. TCR beta VDJ combinations and CDR3 sequences were profiled from genomic DNA. TCRdb itself ran the reads through MiXCR, one entry per CDR3 protein. The sample lists 130,000 or so distinct CDR3 sequences, over 30% seen once, with over 2% in the top ten. Only patients with CD8+CD57+ cell expansion on flow cytometry were chosen for sequencing. The specimen was sorted CD4+, CD8+, or CD8+CD57+ T cells (not recorded which) from PBMCs. The receptors were sampled from a human donor with aplastic anemia.

This clonotype was seen a handful of times. The chain is built from TRBV12-3 or TRBV12-4 and TRBJ1-1; D possibly corresponds to TRBD1 (5 bases). There are 14 residues in the CDR3. V lost 3 bases to trimming and J lost 5 bases, with 13 bases between them. The CDR3: CASSFSGRRTEAFF. CDR3 nucleotide sequence: TGTGCCAGCAGTTTTTCGGGGCGGCGGACTGAAGCTTTCTTT.

This clonotype was recorded a few times. The V call is TRBV20-1, the J call TRBJ1-6; D not certain. Trimming pared 6 bases from V and 9 bases from J, leaving 18 bases between. The CDR3 covers 14 residues. Germline CDR1 and CDR2: DFQATT and SNEGSKA (reference sequence). The CDR3 loop reads CSAGQSGGSSPLHF. DNA for the CDR3: TGCAGTGCGGGCCAGTCAGGCGGTAGTTCACCCCTCCACTTT.

There are many counts of this clonotype. The rearrangement joins TRBV14 to TRBJ2-5; no firm D call. Per the germline V gene, CDR1 is SGHDN and CDR2 is FVKESK. The CDR3 is 13 residues long. V was pared by 4 bases and J by 5 bases, with 11 bases between. CDR3: CASSLGWPETQYF. CDR3 nucleotides: TGTGCCAGCAGCCTCGGGTGGCCCGAGACCCAGTACTTC.

The sample holds many counts of this clonotype. The CDR3 reads CATSDQTATNYGYTF. The CDR3 DNA follows: TGTGCCACCAGTGATCAAACAGCGACTAACTATGGCTACACCTTC. V is TRBV24-1 and J is TRBJ1-2; D not certain. CDR3 length: 15 amino acids. Germline V CDR1 and CDR2: KGHDR, SFDVKD. The V end lost 3 bases, the J end lost 0 bases, and 10 bases lay between the germline ends.

This chain links TRBV19 with TRBJ2-7; weak D call: TRBD1 (5 bases). Per germline, CDR1 LNHDA and CDR2 SQIVND (reference sequence). This CDR3 has 18 amino acids. Trimming shortened V by 5 bases and J by 1 base, and 24 bases separated the two germline ends. CDR3 sequence reads: CASSEAGLNIPTSYEQYF. The CDR3, as DNA: TGTGCCAGTAGTGAAGCAGGGTTGAACATACCTACATCCTACGAGCAGTACTTC.

This clonotype was counted many times. The rearrangement links TRBV2 to TRBJ1-6; 7 nucleotides agree with TRBD1. Germline V gene sequence: CDR1 SNHLY, CDR2 FYNNEI. CDR3 length: 14 amino acids. J gave up 13 bases and V 6 bases, and 12 bases lay outside the gene matches. Here the CDR3 DNA reads TGTGCCAGCAGACCCGGGACAGCGAATTTCCCCCTCCACTTT. It is translated as CASRPGTANFPLHF.

This clonotype was detected ten times or more. The rearrangement links TRBV19 to TRBJ2-3; TRBD1 agrees at 10 bases. The V segment lost 5 bases and the J segment 4 bases; nucleotides outside the gene matches: 3. In germline, CDR1 is LNHDA, CDR2 SQIVND (reference sequence). The CDR3 sequence is 14 residues long. In DNA form, the CDR3 reads TGTGCCAGTAGTCTCGGGACAGGGGCAGATACGCAGTATTTT. Its protein product is CASSLGTGADTQYF.

The chain links TRBV19 to TRBJ2-6; TRBD2 is a possible D gene (6 bases). The germline CDR1 and CDR2 sequences are LNHDA and SQIVND (reference sequence). CDR3 length: 14 residues. Trimming stripped 3 bases from V and 4 bases from J, with 7 bases between. As DNA, the CDR3 is TGTGCCAGTAGTATCCTAGCGGGGGCCAACGTCCTGACTTTC. Residues: CASSILAGANVLTF.

The chain uses TRBV7-9 and TRBJ2-7; D is unresolved. Germline values: CDR1 SEHNR, CDR2 FQNEAQ (reference sequence). The CDR3 contains 12 residues. Trimming shortened V by 5 bases and J by 6 bases, and 11 bases separated the two germline ends. The CDR3 loop reads CASSPVTTEQYF. CDR3 DNA: TGTGCCAGCAGCCCGGTGACAACCGAGCAGTACTTC.

The J gene is TRBJ1-1, the V gene TRBV6-4; D gene uncertain. The CDR3 consists of 14 residues. Looked up from germline, CDR1 is MRHNA and CDR2 is SNTAGT. The ends were cut back, 6 bases at V and 3 bases at J, with 14 bases in the middle. CDR3 in DNA: TGTGCCAGCAGCCCCGCTCAGGTGGACACTGAAGCTTTCTTT. It specifies CASSPAQVDTEAFF.

This clonotype has a count of ten or more. The gene calls are TRBV19 and TRBJ2-3; D is unclear. The V and J ends lost 1 base and 1 base respectively, with 12 bases between them. Germline CDR1 reads LNHDA; CDR2 reads SQIVND (reference sequence). This CDR3 contains 16 residues. The CDR3 loop reads CASSIVARVGTDTQYF. DNA of the CDR3: TGTGCCAGTAGTATAGTAGCACGCGTTGGCACAGATACGCAGTATTTT. Combining the CDR3 with reference TRBV19 and TRBJ2-3 gives the whole variable domain DGGITQSPKYLFRKEGQNVTLSCEQNLNHDAMYWYRQDPGQGLRLIYYSQIVNDFQKGDIAEGYSVSREKKESFPLTVTSAQKNPTAFYLCASSIVARVGTDTQYFGPGTRLTVL.

J is TRBJ2-7 and V is TRBV24-1, with D possibly TRBD1 on 6 matching bases. Per germline, CDR1 KGHDR and CDR2 SFDVKD. The CDR3 extends over 11 amino acids. CDR3 DNA: TGTGCCACCAGTGACCCACAGGGAAGGGACGTC. Translation: CATSDPQGRDV.

This clonotype showed up many times. The chain employs TRBV6-1 and TRBJ2-7, with TRBD1 matching 9 bases. CDR1 MNHNS and CDR2 SASEGT come from the germline V gene. The CDR3 sequence is 13 residues long. V lost 7 bases, J lost 3 bases, and 4 bases stayed unmatched. The CDR3 sequence is CASNNRGLYEQYF. DNA for the CDR3: TGTGCCAGCAATAACAGGGGGCTCTACGAGCAGTACTTC.

For this clonotype: Relative to the germline gene, one junction end is altered; a read error may explain this. This chain links TRBV24-1 with TRBJ2-1, with TRBD1 matching over 7 bases. The CDR3 runs to 15 residues. The germline CDR1 and CDR2 sequences are KGHDR and SFDVKD. The CDR3 is CATGDWDSTYSEQFF. The CDR3 DNA is TGTGCCACCGGTGATTGGGACAGTACCTACAGTGAGCAGTTCTTC.

This clonotype was observed a single time. A much larger clone lies a single base off, so this may be a read error. This rearrangement joins TRBV6-6 to TRBJ2-5; 7 bases agree with TRBD1. CDR3 length: 12 residues. Germline lookup yields CDR1 MNHNY and CDR2 SVGAGI (reference sequence). CDR3 DNA: TGTGCCATCAGTCCACCTCAGGGGGCCCAGTACTTC. Translating gives CAISPPQGAQYF.

This chain connects TRBV27 to TRBJ1-5; D is perhaps TRBD1 (6 bases). The CDR3 is made up of 16 amino acids. The germline CDR1 and CDR2 sequences are MNHEY and SMNVEV (reference sequence). V was trimmed by 4 bases and J by 1 base, leaving 14 bases between them. The CDR3, as DNA: TGTGCCAGCAGTTCCTTGGGGGGGCCCAGCAATCAGCCCCAGCATTTT. This gives the protein CASSSLGGPSNQPQHF.

The V call is TRBV7-9, the J call TRBJ1-4; a weak D match, TRBD1 (5 bases). Germline CDR1 and CDR2: SEHNR and FQNEAQ (reference sequence). V was trimmed by 1 base and J by 11 bases, leaving 8 bases between them. The CDR3 runs 12 residues. The CDR3 coding sequence is TGTGCCAGCAGCTTAGAGGGACTTAAACTGTTTTTT. This codes for CASSLEGLKLFF.

This chain joins TRBV2 and TRBJ2-7; D call uncertain. CDR3 length: 12 residues. V was shortened by 8 bases and J by 7 bases, with 15 bases between the two germline ends. Germline CDR1 and CDR2: SNHLY and FYNNEI. CDR3 amino acids: CASPHVGDEQYV. The CDR3 nucleotides read TGTGCCAGCCCCCACGTGGGTGATGAGCAGTACGTC.

About this clonotype itself: A much larger clone lies a single base off, so this may be a read error. The CDR3 sequence is CASSRKTGGNTGELFF. The CDR3 DNA is TGTGCCAGCAGTAGGAAAACGGGAGGGAACACCGGGGAGCTGTTTTTT. V and J are TRBV12-3 or TRBV12-4 and TRBJ2-2; TRBD2 matches 7 bases. The CDR3 is 16 residues long. With 5 bases clipped from V and 1 base from J, the junction kept 7 bases outside the gene matches.

Many counts were recorded for this clonotype. The chain couples TRBV24-1 to TRBJ2-2; TRBD1 agrees at 12 bases. This CDR3 is 17 amino acids long. Trimming at V came to 3 bases and at J to 6 bases, leaving 7 bases not matched to a gene. Germline V lookup: CDR1 KGHDR, CDR2 SFDVKD. This chain's CDR3 is CATSDPPGTGGSGELFF. In nucleotides, the CDR3 is TGTGCCACCAGTGATCCCCCCGGGACAGGGGGCTCCGGGGAGCTGTTTTTT.

The chain uses TRBV20-1 and TRBJ2-1; TRBD2 is a possible D gene (6 bases). The V gene's germline CDR1 is DFQATT and CDR2 SNEGSKA (reference sequence). The V end was cut by 1 base, the J end by 2 bases, with 6 bases between. The CDR3 consists of 13 residues. The CDR3 here is CSARGGAYNEQFF. DNA of the CDR3: TGCAGTGCTAGAGGGGGGGCCTACAATGAGCAGTTCTTC.

This clonotype has at least ten counts. The CDR3 loop is CASSLAYTGTGNTDTQYF. The CDR3 coding sequence is TGCGCCAGCAGCTTGGCCTATACCGGGACAGGGAACACAGATACGCAGTATTTT. The chain combines TRBV5-1 with TRBJ2-3; 9 bases map to TRBD1. The V gene's germline CDR1 is SGHRS and CDR2 YFSETQ. The CDR3 runs 18 residues. V gave up 0 bases and J gave up 2 bases; unmatched junction bases: 10.

The gene calls are TRBV7-7 and TRBJ1-1; 7 nucleotides match TRBD1. This CDR3 comprises 12 residues. V was pared by 8 bases and J by 7 bases, with 7 bases of the junction left unmatched. The germline V gene has CDR1 SSHAT and CDR2 FNYEAQ (reference sequence). CDR3 sequence (DNA): TGTGCCAGCCGGCAGGGGGTCGGTGAAGCTTTCTTT. Amino acid sequence: CASRQGVGEAFF.